The 5 T cell receptor beta chains listed next were all sequenced from one sample in a study of OX40 agonist ivuxolimab in advanced cancers. Produced via immunoSEQ multiplex PCR; TCRdb's table is partial and in-frame only. Among around 60,000 clones listed, about 91% were seen once. This specimen consisted of CD4+ or CD8+ T cells sorted from blood, obtained in a trial of the OX40 agonist ivuxolimab. Source of these receptors: an adult with an advanced solid tumor such as melanoma, head and neck, liver or kidney cancer.

V is TRBV30 and J is TRBJ2-1; tentative D call: TRBD1 (6 bases). The V end was cut by 1 base, the J end by 7 bases, with 17 bases between. The length of the CDR3 is 15 residues. The germline CDR1 and CDR2 sequences are GTSNPN and SVGIG (reference sequence). The DNA of the CDR3 is TGTGCCTGGAGTGCTGGACAGTACCTGGGGAATGAGCAGTTCTTC. Residues: CAWSAGQYLGNEQFF. Using reference TRBV30 and TRBJ2-1 for the parts outside the CDR3, the full variable domain is SQTIHQWPATLVQPVGSPLSLECTVEGTSNPNLYWYRQAAGRGLQLLFYSVGIGQISSEVPQNLSASRPQDRQFILSSKKLLLSDSGFYLCAWSAGQYLGNEQFFGPGTRLTVL.

The chain joins TRBV5-6 to TRBJ2-3, with D uncertain. CDR3 size: 13 residues. V lost 0 bases, J lost 1 base, and 3 bases lay in between. CDR1 is SGHDT and CDR2 is YYEEEE in the germline V gene. The CDR3 region has the DNA TGTGCCAGCAGCTTGGGGGGCACAGATACGCAGTATTTT. Encoded protein: CASSLGGTDTQYF.

The V call is TRBV28, the J call TRBJ2-7; 9 bases are shared with TRBD1. V shed 5 bases and J 5 bases; nucleotides not matched to a gene: 10. Germline CDR1 reads MDHEN; CDR2 reads SYDVKM. The CDR3 has 15 residues. The CDR3 reads CASSRPGTGLDEQYF. The CDR3 nucleotides are TGTGCCAGCAGTCGTCCCGGGACAGGGTTGGACGAGCAGTACTTC. The full variable domain, with the rest looked up from reference TRBV28 and TRBJ2-7, is DVKVTQSSRYLVKRTGEKVFLECVQDMDHENMFWYRQDPGLGLRLIYFSYDVKMKEKGDIPEGYSVSREKKERFSLILESASTNQTSMYLCASSRPGTGLDEQYFGPGTRLTVT.

The V call is TRBV2, the J call TRBJ1-1, with 8 positions matching TRBD1. V gave up 7 bases and J gave up 4 bases; unmatched junction bases: 8. The CDR3 runs 14 residues. Looked up from germline, CDR1 is SNHLY and CDR2 is FYNNEI. The CDR3 sequence is CASTNHDRGTEAFF. CDR3 DNA sequence: TGTGCCAGCACTAATCACGACAGGGGCACTGAAGCTTTCTTT.

The J gene is TRBJ2-5, the V gene TRBV6-5; 12 bases are shared with TRBD2. The CDR3 has 15 residues. J was trimmed by 4 bases and V by 5 bases; bases with no gene match: 5. Germline V gene lookup returns CDR1 MNHEY and CDR2 SVGAGI. In DNA form, the CDR3 reads TGTGCCAGCAGTGCAAGGACTAGCGGGATAGAGACCCAGTACTTC. Residues: CASSARTSGIETQYF.